A selection of T cell receptor beta chains follows, all from one sample in a study of T cell responses to AZD1222 COVID-19 vaccine. Clones were read by immunoSEQ multiplex PCR, and TCRdb kept only the in-frame ones, dropping some. The sample has 140,000 to 150,000 clones; about 90% are singletons. Here the sequenced sample was peripheral blood, taken 28 days after the second AZD1222 dose. These receptor sequences come from an adult who received the AZD1222 COVID-19 vaccine. CDR3s include the opening cysteine and the closing phenylalanine or tryptophan. The order of the fields is clone size, V gene, D gene, J gene, CDR3 DNA, CDR3 protein. A D gene is named only where the DNA matches it firmly. A row's size may be missing; if present it is once, few, many or a size class.

size: NA
V: TRBV3-1/TRBV3-2
D: NA
J: TRBJ1-1
DNA: TGTGCCAGCAGCCGAGTGGGGAACACTGAAGCTTTCTTT
CDR3: CASSRVGNTEAFF

size: NA
V: TRBV9
D: TRBD2
J: TRBJ2-1
DNA: TGTGCCAGCAGCCCAGGGCTAGCGGGAGTTGAGCAGTTCTTC
CDR3: CASSPGLAGVEQFF

size: NA
V: TRBV3-1/TRBV3-2
D: NA
J: TRBJ1-2
DNA: TGTGCCAGCAGCCAGTTCGACGGAGGTGGCTACACCTTC
CDR3: CASSQFDGGGYTF

size: NA
V: TRBV18
D: NA
J: TRBJ2-3
DNA: TGTGCCAGCTCACGTACGGGACACCTAAGCACAGATACGCAGTATTTT
CDR3: CASSRTGHLSTDTQYF

size: NA
V: TRBV4-1
D: TRBD2
J: TRBJ2-7
DNA: TGCGCCAGCAGCCAACGACTAGCGGGAACCACCACGAACTACGAGCAGTACTTC
CDR3: CASSQRLAGTTTNYEQYF

size: NA
V: TRBV12-3/TRBV12-4
D: TRBD1
J: TRBJ2-7
DNA: TGTGCCAGCAGTTGGACAGGGTACGAGCAGTACTTC
CDR3: CASSWTGYEQYF

size: NA
V: TRBV19
D: NA
J: TRBJ1-6
DNA: TGTGCCAGTAGTAAGGACCGCTATAATTCACCCCTCCACTTT
CDR3: CASSKDRYNSPLHF

size: NA
V: TRBV25-1
D: NA
J: TRBJ1-3
DNA: TGTGCCAGCAGTGGGGTACGCTCTGGAAACACCATATATTTT
CDR3: CASSGVRSGNTIYF

size: once
V: TRBV19
D: TRBD1
J: TRBJ1-1
DNA: TGTGCCAGTAGTCCCGGGACAGGGAACACTGAAGCTTTCTTT
CDR3: CASSPGTGNTEAFF

size: NA
V: TRBV7-2
D: NA
J: TRBJ2-2
DNA: TGTGCCAGCAGCTTAAGAAGAGGATGGCGGGAGAACACCGGGGAGCTGTTTTTT
CDR3: CASSLRRGWRENTGELFF

size: NA
V: TRBV28
D: TRBD1
J: TRBJ2-7
DNA: TGTGCCAGCAGGGGCCCCGGGACAGGCGGCTCCGAGCAGTACTTC
CDR3: CASRGPGTGGSEQYF

size: NA
V: TRBV19
D: NA
J: TRBJ2-1
DNA: TGTGCCAGTCATGGGCAGGGTGCCTACAATGAGCAGTTCTTC
CDR3: CASHGQGAYNEQFF

size: NA
V: TRBV14
D: NA
J: TRBJ1-5
DNA: TGTGCCAGCAGCCAAGGAGGGCGGCAGCCCCAGCATTTT
CDR3: CASSQGGRQPQHF

size: NA
V: TRBV7-9
D: NA
J: TRBJ1-3
DNA: TGTGCCAGCAGCTTAGATGGAAACACCATATATTTT
CDR3: CASSLDGNTIYF

size: NA
V: TRBV6-5
D: NA
J: TRBJ1-2
DNA: TGTGCCAGCAGTTACTCTTCTGGACTCGATGGCTATGGCTACACCTTC
CDR3: CASSYSSGLDGYGYTF

size: NA
V: TRBV6-4
D: NA
J: TRBJ2-6
DNA: TGTGCCAGCAGTGAACGAGCTGGGGCCAACGTCCTGACTTTC
CDR3: CASSERAGANVLTF

size: NA
V: TRBV7-6
D: TRBD2
J: TRBJ2-1
DNA: TGTGCCAGCAGCTCGACTAGCGGGAGCTTCAATGAGCAGTTCTTC
CDR3: CASSSTSGSFNEQFF

size: NA
V: TRBV5-6
D: NA
J: TRBJ1-1
DNA: TGTGCCAGCAGCCAGGACTGGAGTGAAGCTTTCTTT
CDR3: CASSQDWSEAFF

size: NA
V: TRBV7-7
D: NA
J: TRBJ2-5
DNA: TGTGCCAGCAGCTTAAGGCCAGGGAATTCGGAGACCCAGTACTTC
CDR3: CASSLRPGNSETQYF

size: NA
V: TRBV18
D: TRBD2
J: TRBJ2-1
DNA: TGTGCCAGCTCACCACAGGGGACTAGCGGGAGCAATGAGCAGTTCTTC
CDR3: CASSPQGTSGSNEQFF

size: NA
V: TRBV29-1
D: NA
J: TRBJ2-2
DNA: TGCAGCGTTGAAACAGGCGAAAACACCGGGGAGCTGTTTTTT
CDR3: CSVETGENTGELFF

size: NA
V: TRBV27
D: NA
J: TRBJ2-7
DNA: TGTGCCAGCAGCACGGGACTCCTATCCTACGAGCAGTACTTC
CDR3: CASSTGLLSYEQYF

size: once
V: TRBV28
D: NA
J: TRBJ1-6
DNA: TGTGCCACCTTATTGGGCCGTCGCTTCAATTCACCCCTCCACTTT
CDR3: CATLLGRRFNSPLHF

size: NA
V: TRBV11-3
D: NA
J: TRBJ2-5
DNA: TGTGCCAGCAGCTTAGGACTGGCGAAGACCCAGTACTTC
CDR3: CASSLGLAKTQYF

size: once
V: TRBV27
D: NA
J: TRBJ2-1
DNA: TGTGCCAGCAGCCCCCGTCAACGGCGGGACTCCTACAATGAGCAGTTCTTC
CDR3: CASSPRQRRDSYNEQFF

size: NA
V: TRBV5-6
D: NA
J: TRBJ2-1
DNA: TGTGCCAGCATCCTCGGACTGTACAATGAGCAGTTCTTC
CDR3: CASILGLYNEQFF

size: NA
V: TRBV19
D: NA
J: TRBJ1-1
DNA: TGTGCCAGTAGTACGCAGTTGAACACTGAAGCTTTCTTT
CDR3: CASSTQLNTEAFF

size: NA
V: TRBV29-1
D: NA
J: TRBJ1-2
DNA: TGCAGCGTTGCCCCTTACTATGGCTACACCTTC
CDR3: CSVAPYYGYTF

size: NA
V: TRBV30
D: TRBD1
J: TRBJ1-2
DNA: TGTGCCTGGAGTGTAGGACAGGGGAATGGCTACACCTTC
CDR3: CAWSVGQGNGYTF

size: NA
V: TRBV2
D: NA
J: TRBJ1-2
DNA: TGTGCCAGCAGTCCGGGCCCCGAGGGGGGCTACACCTTC
CDR3: CASSPGPEGGYTF

size: NA
V: TRBV6-5
D: TRBD1
J: TRBJ2-7
DNA: TGTGCCAGCAGGAAGGACAGGGCGTCCTACGAGCAGTACTTC
CDR3: CASRKDRASYEQYF

size: NA
V: TRBV3-1/TRBV3-2
D: NA
J: TRBJ1-1
DNA: TGTGCCAGCAGCCAAGATGTGGGGAAGAACACTGAAGCTTTCTTT
CDR3: CASSQDVGKNTEAFF

size: NA
V: TRBV5-1
D: TRBD2
J: TRBJ2-3
DNA: TGCGCCAGCAGCCTAAGGGGTAGCGGGAGTGCAGATACGCAGTATTTT
CDR3: CASSLRGSGSADTQYF

size: NA
V: TRBV7-2
D: NA
J: TRBJ2-1
DNA: TGTGCCAGCAGCTTAGATGCGGGCGGCTACAATGAGCAGTTCTTC
CDR3: CASSLDAGGYNEQFF

size: NA
V: TRBV11-3
D: NA
J: TRBJ1-1
DNA: TGTGCCAGCAGCCTTCAGCAGAACACTGAAGCTTTCTTT
CDR3: CASSLQQNTEAFF

size: NA
V: TRBV6-1
D: TRBD2
J: TRBJ2-1
DNA: TGTGCCAGCAGTAAAGGGGATCGGGCTAGCGGATACAATGAGCAGTTCTTC
CDR3: CASSKGDRASGYNEQFF

size: NA
V: TRBV11-2
D: NA
J: TRBJ2-7
DNA: TGTGCCAGCAGCTTAGCACAGGCCTACGAGCAGTACTTC
CDR3: CASSLAQAYEQYF

size: NA
V: TRBV5-6
D: NA
J: TRBJ2-7
DNA: TGTGCCAGCAGCTTGGGACAGGTAACCTACGAGCAGTACTTC
CDR3: CASSLGQVTYEQYF

size: NA
V: TRBV11-2
D: TRBD1
J: TRBJ1-3
DNA: TGTGCCAGCAGCAAAGGGACAGGGACTGGAAACACCATATATTTT
CDR3: CASSKGTGTGNTIYF

size: NA
V: TRBV6-5
D: TRBD1
J: TRBJ2-7
DNA: TGTGCCAGCAGGAACAGGGGGCTCGGTTACGAGCAGTACTTC
CDR3: CASRNRGLGYEQYF

size: NA
V: TRBV11-3
D: TRBD2
J: TRBJ2-1
DNA: TGTGCCAGCAGCTTAAATAGCGGGGCCTACAATGAGCAGTTCTTC
CDR3: CASSLNSGAYNEQFF

size: NA
V: TRBV6-5
D: TRBD1
J: TRBJ2-7
DNA: TGTGCCAGCAGTACCGGGACAGGAACCTACGAGCAGTACTTC
CDR3: CASSTGTGTYEQYF